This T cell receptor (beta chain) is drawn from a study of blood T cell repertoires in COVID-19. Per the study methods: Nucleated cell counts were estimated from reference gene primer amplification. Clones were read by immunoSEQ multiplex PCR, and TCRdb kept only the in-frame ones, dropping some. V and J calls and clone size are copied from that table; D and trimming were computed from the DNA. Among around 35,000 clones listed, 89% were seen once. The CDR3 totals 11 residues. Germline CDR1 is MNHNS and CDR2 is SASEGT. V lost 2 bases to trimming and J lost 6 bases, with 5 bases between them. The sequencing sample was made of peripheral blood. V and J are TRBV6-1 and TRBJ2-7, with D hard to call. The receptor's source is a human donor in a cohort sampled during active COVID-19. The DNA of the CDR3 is TGTGCCAGCAGTGAACAGTTCGAGCAGTACTTC. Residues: CASSEQFEQYF.